This passage covers 25 T cell receptor beta chains from one sample sequenced in a study of blood T cells in healthy people across ages. Sample-barcoded 5' priming and a J-beta primer mix drove a second PCR of 7 to 11 cycles. Via MiXCR, TCRdb re-called the 5' RACE reads, giving one row per CDR3 protein. This sample has about 940,000 distinct CDR3 sequences; roughly 52% occur once, and the top ten carry around an eighth. Sequencing was performed on blood. These receptors came from a man aged 30-40 years in good health.

On this clonotype itself: Compared with germline, one end of the junction differs, possibly owing to a read error. The V and J genes are TRBV27 and TRBJ1-2, with 8 bases that match TRBD1. Germline V gives CDR1 MNHEY, CDR2 SMNVEV (reference sequence). This CDR3 has 14 residues. CDR3 sequence reads: CAGSLGQGVYGYTF. DNA for the CDR3: TGTGCCGGCAGTCTCGGACAGGGAGTCTATGGCTACACCTTC.

This clonotype was counted once. The rearrangement joins TRBV2 to TRBJ2-7, with D possibly being TRBD2 (5 bases). Germline V gene lookup returns CDR1 SNHLY and CDR2 FYNNEI. V lost 9 bases to trimming and J lost 4 bases, with 16 bases between them. The CDR3 sequence is 13 residues long. The CDR3 loop is CARRKEAGYEQYF. CDR3 DNA: TGTGCCAGACGAAAGGAGGCGGGTTACGAGCAGTACTTC.

The CDR3 region has the DNA TGTGCCAGCAGCCTGGGGGTAACCTTCGAGCAGTACTTC. Its translation: CASSLGVTFEQYF. This chain uses TRBV6-5 with TRBJ2-7; D may match TRBD1 or TRBD2 (5 bases each). The CDR3 has 13 amino acids. Germline CDR1 MNHEY, CDR2 SVGAGI. The germline V and J ends were trimmed by 6 bases and 6 bases, with 15 bases remaining between them.

In regard to this clonotype: The junction and the germline gene differ at one end; a read error may be behind it. This sequence joins TRBV4-1 and TRBJ2-7; unclear D gene. The germline V gene encodes CDR1 MGHRA and CDR2 YSYEKL. This CDR3 has 12 amino acids. The CDR3 loop is CASSQVGSERYF. The CDR3 bases are TGCGCCAGCAGCCAAGTTGGTTCGGAGCGGTACTTC.

The chain links TRBV3-1 to TRBJ1-1; possibly TRBD1 for D (5 bases). Germline V gene sequence: CDR1 LGHDT, CDR2 YNNKEL (reference sequence). Trimming stripped 0 bases from V and 3 bases from J, with 14 bases between. The CDR3 contains 16 residues. CDR3 protein: CASSQEADRQYTEAFF. The CDR3 nucleotides read TGTGCCAGCAGCCAAGAAGCCGACAGACAATACACTGAAGCTTTCTTT.

The chain is built from TRBV3-1 and TRBJ2-1; the match to TRBD2 covers 9 bases. V gave up 4 bases and J gave up 9 bases; unmatched junction bases: 13. Germline CDR1 and CDR2: LGHDT and YNNKEL (reference sequence). CDR3 length: 16 residues. In DNA, the CDR3 is TGTGCCAGCAGCCCTCAGCGGGGGGTGGCGTTAGGTGAGCAGTTCTTC. It specifies CASSPQRGVALGEQFF.

This clonotype was counted between two and nine times. V usage is TRBV12-3 or TRBV12-4 and J usage is TRBJ2-2, with 10 bases identical to TRBD1. With 8 bases clipped from V and 6 bases from J, the junction kept 12 bases outside the gene matches. The length of the CDR3 is 16 residues. The CDR3 reads CASVPPLGQGSGELFF. The CDR3 DNA reads as TGTGCCAGCGTACCCCCGCTGGGACAGGGGTCCGGGGAGCTGTTTTTT.

The rearrangement uses TRBV21-1 and TRBJ1-5; the D call TRBD1 from the table was never checked on the DNA. TRBV21-1 is a pseudogene. The CDR3 spans 20 residues. CDR3 protein: CASTANRGHRWDRPNQPQHF. The CDR3 DNA is TGTGCCAGCACAGCAAACAGGGGGCACAGATGGGACAGGCCGAATCAGCCCCAGCATTTT.

The genes are TRBV6-6 and TRBJ2-3; D is possibly TRBD1 or TRBD2 (6 bases each). Looked up from germline, CDR1 is MNHNY and CDR2 is SVGAGI (reference sequence). Trimming cost V 8 bases and J 0 bases, with 12 bases left between them. CDR3 size: 14 residues. CDR3 nucleotides: TGTGCCAGCGTCCGAGGGGGGAGCACAGATACGCAGTATTTT. This gives the protein CASVRGGSTDTQYF.

The gene calls are TRBV29-1 and TRBJ2-7, with no clear D. Germline V gives CDR1 SQVTM, CDR2 ANQGSEA. V was shortened by 3 bases and J by 3 bases, with 9 bases between the two germline ends. The CDR3 loop spans 12 amino acids. CDR3 sequence (DNA): TGCAGCGTTGATAATAGCAACTACGAGCAGTACTTC. This encodes CSVDNSNYEQYF.

V usage is TRBV5-1 and J usage is TRBJ2-1; D may be TRBD2 (6 bases). This CDR3 is built from 15 residues. Per germline, CDR1 SGHRS and CDR2 YFSETQ. V lost 3 bases and J 9 bases, leaving 19 bases between the germline ends. In DNA, the CDR3 is TGCGCCAGCAGCTCAACCGGGACGGGAGACGGTGAGCAGTTCTTC. Encoded protein: CASSSTGTGDGEQFF.

The V gene is TRBV12-3 or TRBV12-4, the J gene TRBJ2-7; either TRBD1 or TRBD2 may supply D (5 bases each). This CDR3 contains 13 residues. V was pared by 5 bases and J by 6 bases, with 14 bases between. The CDR3 DNA is TGTGCCAGCAGTCCCCTGGGACGGGGCGAGCAGTACTTC. Protein product: CASSPLGRGEQYF.

This clonotype was seen more than once but under ten times. The chain carries TRBV7-2 and TRBJ2-1, with unresolved D. The CDR3 spans 13 residues. V shed 5 bases and J shed 8 bases, with 13 bases lying between them. Germline V gene lookup returns CDR1 SGHTA and CDR2 FQGNSA. Here the CDR3 DNA reads TGTGCCAGCAGCGGTGGAGTGGTTGATGAGCAGTTCTTC. It yields the protein CASSGGVVDEQFF.

This clonotype has just a few counts. The chain has TRBV4-1 and TRBJ2-2; TRBD2 aligns across 8 bases. With 4 bases clipped from V and 6 bases from J, the junction kept 7 bases outside the gene matches. This CDR3 is built from 15 residues. Germline V gives CDR1 MGHRA, CDR2 YSYEKL. CDR3 DNA: TGCGCCAGCAGCCTCGGCCGGGGGGGCTCCGGGGAGCTGTTTTTT. It specifies CASSLGRGGSGELFF.

The CDR3 sequence is CSARDGGSSGNEQFF. CDR3 in DNA: TGCAGTGCTAGGGACGGGGGGTCTTCGGGCAATGAGCAGTTCTTC. V usage is TRBV20-1 and J usage is TRBJ2-1; 7 bases are a match to TRBD2. CDR3 length: 15 amino acids. Germline V gene data show CDR1 as DFQATT and CDR2 as SNEGSKA (reference sequence). V trimming: 3 bases; J trimming: 6 bases; junction bases outside the gene matches: 11.

This chain links TRBV4-1 with TRBJ2-3; D is perhaps TRBD2 (6 bases). CDR1 is MGHRA and CDR2 is YSYEKL in the germline V gene. V was cut by 3 bases and J by 5 bases, with 18 bases left in between. This CDR3 is built from 16 residues. CDR3 bases: TGCGCCAGCAGCCACTTAGGGGAACTAGCCGGAGATACGCAGTATTTT. This gives the protein CASSHLGELAGDTQYF.

This chain links TRBV3-1 with TRBJ2-2; D not resolved. Trimming left V 8 bases short and J 0 bases short, with 7 bases between. CDR1 is LGHDT and CDR2 is YNNKEL in the germline V gene (reference sequence). This CDR3 region has 13 residues. As DNA, the CDR3 is TGTGCCAGCCAAAGGCCGAACACCGGGGAGCTGTTTTTT. This encodes CASQRPNTGELFF.

The sample holds a few counts of this clonotype. This sequence joins TRBV5-1 and TRBJ1-2; tentative D call: TRBD1 (6 bases). The V and J ends lost 1 base and 1 base respectively, with 17 bases between them. The CDR3 contains 17 residues. The V gene's germline CDR1 is SGHRS and CDR2 YFSETQ. CDR3 sequence (DNA): TGCGCCAGCAGCTTGCATCAGGGGCCAAACCTTAACTATGGCTACACCTTC. Translated: CASSLHQGPNLNYGYTF.

For the CDR3, the DNA is TGCAGCGTCGCCCCCGCGGAAGATGAGCAGTTCTTC. Amino acids: CSVAPAEDEQFF. The chain carries TRBV29-1 and TRBJ2-1; D is ambiguous. This CDR3 comprises 12 residues. The V end was cut by 6 bases, the J end by 8 bases, with 14 bases between. Germline V gene lookup returns CDR1 SQVTM and CDR2 ANQGSEA.

The CDR3 DNA is TGTGCCAGCAGCTCGGACAGGGCCCGGGAGCAGTACTTC. It encodes CASSSDRAREQYF. The chain recombines TRBV7-8 with TRBJ2-4, with 8 nucleotides matching TRBD1. Unmatched junction bases numbered 9, after V lost 4 bases and J lost 13 bases. The CDR3 runs to 13 residues. From germline, CDR1 is SGHVS and CDR2 FQNEAQ. Looking up the rest from reference TRBV7-8 and TRBJ2-4 gives the full variable domain: GAGVSQSPRYKVAKRGQDVALRCDPISGHVSLFWYQQALGQGPEFLTYFQNEAQLDKSGLPSDRFFAERPEGSVSTLKIQRTQQEDSAVYLCASSSDRAREQYFGAGTRLSVL.

The V gene is TRBV4-1, the J gene TRBJ2-1; 8 bases are shared with TRBD1. Per the germline V gene, CDR1 is MGHRA and CDR2 is YSYEKL. The CDR3 length is 13 residues. The V segment lost 1 base and the J segment 10 bases; nucleotides outside the gene matches: 3. CDR3 DNA sequence: TGCGCCAGCAGCCAAGGACAGGGGTACGAGCAGTTCTTC. Amino acid sequence: CASSQGQGYEQFF.

Concerning this clonotype itself: At one of its ends the junction is not consistent with the germline gene, which may arise from a read error. This sequence joins TRBV7-2 and TRBJ2-4; D may be TRBD1 (6 bases). The DNA end favors TRBJ2-5, so the J call may be wrong. Germline values: CDR1 SGHTA, CDR2 FQGNSA. The CDR3 totals 14 residues. DNA for the CDR3: TGTGACAGCAGCCGCCTACAGGGAAAAGAGACCCAGTACTTC. As protein: CDSSRLQGKETQYF.

The chain employs TRBV20-1 and TRBJ2-7, with D tentatively TRBD1 (5 bases). CDR3 length: 14 amino acids. V lost 0 bases and J 3 bases, leaving 12 bases between the germline ends. The germline V gene has CDR1 DFQATT and CDR2 SNEGSKA (reference sequence). The CDR3 bases are TGCAGTGCTAGAGATAACAGGATTAGCTACGAGCAGTACTTC. This encodes CSARDNRISYEQYF.

The chain joins TRBV29-1 to TRBJ2-5, with 7 bases identical to TRBD1. The tail of the sequence fits TRBJ2-7 better, so the J call may be wrong. There are 13 residues in the CDR3. CDR1 and CDR2 (germline): SQVTM, ANQGSEA. CDR3 DNA sequence: TGCAGCGTCGCGGACAGGCAGAATCGCGAGCAGTACTTC. Its protein product is CSVADRQNREQYF.

V and J are TRBV11-2 and TRBJ2-3; no clear D gene. The V end lost 3 bases, the J end lost 8 bases, and 9 bases lay between the germline ends. The CDR3 covers 12 residues. In germline, CDR1 is SGHAT, CDR2 FQNNGV. The CDR3 region is CASSLSTRTQYF. In DNA form, the CDR3 reads TGTGCCAGCAGCTTGTCGACCCGTACGCAGTATTTT.